This T cell receptor (beta chain) was obtained from a study of tumor and adjacent non-tumor tissue in lung cancer. Study results and limitations: Tumor repertoires had a smaller top 100 clone share than normal lung. TCR diversity was significantly greater in tumor than normal lung tissue.

A modified ARM-PCR protocol with three rounds of nested PCR amplified TCRbeta. TCRdb itself ran the multiplex PCR reads through MiXCR, one entry per CDR3 protein. The repertoire holds about 93,000 distinct CDR3 sequences, about 70% seen once, with about 18% in the top ten. The template was RNA from unsorted bulk tissue. Germline V gene sequence: CDR1 SGHAT, CDR2 FQNNGV. The CDR3 extends over 16 amino acids. As regards this clonotype: The target antigen is unknown. One end of the junction is discordant with germline, which a read error may explain.

Sequencing was done on a sample of lung tumor tissue. The chain is built from TRBV11-2 and TRBJ2-3, with D possibly being TRBD1 (6 bases). The receptor comes from a man in his 60s with non-small cell lung cancer. The CDR3 is CASSLDDRGDTNTQYF. The CDR3, as DNA: TGTGCCAGCAGTTTAGACGACCGAGGGGACACAAATACGCAGTATTTT.